The present T cell receptor (beta chain) was sequenced within a study of blood T cell repertoires in COVID-19. Across the study: Acute and convalescent COVID-19 samples came from the United States, Italy and Spain. The cDNA or gDNA used as material had been derived from T cells, B-cell-depleted T cells, or PBMCs.

Measured with immunoSEQ multiplex PCR; TCRdb has only the in-frame clones, and not every one. The sample records roughly 200,000 clones, 81% being singletons. Patients from Seattle were sampled longitudinally, starting during active infection. The receptor's source is a woman between 35 and 50 years old with COVID-19, enrolled during active disease. Material: peripheral blood.

CDR3 nucleotide sequence: TGTGCCACCAGCAGGGACTCACCCGTTCTAGCCAAAAACATTCAGTACTTC. It translates to CATSRDSPVLAKNIQYF. The chain uses TRBV15 and TRBJ2-4; D might be TRBD2 (5 bases). Germline-derived CDR1 and CDR2 are LNHNV and YYDKDF (reference sequence). V lost 3 bases to trimming and J lost 0 bases, with 15 bases between them. The CDR3 extends over 17 amino acids.